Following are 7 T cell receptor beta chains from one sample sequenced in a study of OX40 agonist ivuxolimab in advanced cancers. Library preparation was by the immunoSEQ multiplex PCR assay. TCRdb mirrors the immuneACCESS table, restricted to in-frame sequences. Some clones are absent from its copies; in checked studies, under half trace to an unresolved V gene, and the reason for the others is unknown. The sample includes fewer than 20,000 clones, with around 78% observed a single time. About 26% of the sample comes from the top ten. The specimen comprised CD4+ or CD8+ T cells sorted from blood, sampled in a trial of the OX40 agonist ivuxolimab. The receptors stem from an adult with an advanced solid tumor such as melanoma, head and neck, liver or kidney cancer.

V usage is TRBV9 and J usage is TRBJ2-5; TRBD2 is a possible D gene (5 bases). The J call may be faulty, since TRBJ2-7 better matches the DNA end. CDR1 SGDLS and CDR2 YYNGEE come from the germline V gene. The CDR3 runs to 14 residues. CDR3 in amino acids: CASSPRAGSYEQYF. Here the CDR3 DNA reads TGTGCCAGCAGCCCGCGGGCGGGCTCCTACGAGCAGTACTTC.

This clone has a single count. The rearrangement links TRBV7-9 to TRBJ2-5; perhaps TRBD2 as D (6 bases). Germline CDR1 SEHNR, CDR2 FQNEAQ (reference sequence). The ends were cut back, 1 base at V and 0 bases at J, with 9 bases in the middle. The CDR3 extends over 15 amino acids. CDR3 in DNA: TGTGCCAGCAGCTTAGTTGCTAGCGACCAAGAGACCCAGTACTTC. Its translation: CASSLVASDQETQYF.

The CDR3 sequence is CASSPWDLPSNTDTQYF. DNA for the CDR3: TGTGCCAGCAGCCCCTGGGACTTGCCGTCGAACACAGATACGCAGTATTTT. The chain combines TRBV9 with TRBJ2-3, with D possibly being TRBD2 (6 bases). The V gene lost 4 bases and the J gene lost 2 bases, with 20 bases spanning the gap. The CDR3 runs 17 residues. The germline V gene has CDR1 SGDLS and CDR2 YYNGEE.

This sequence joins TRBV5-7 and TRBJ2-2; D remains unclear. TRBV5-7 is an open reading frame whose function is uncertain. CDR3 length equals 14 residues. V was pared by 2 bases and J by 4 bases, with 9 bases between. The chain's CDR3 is CASSLLDGTGELFF. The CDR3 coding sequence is TGTGCCAGCAGCTTACTGGACGGCACCGGGGAGCTGTTTTTT.

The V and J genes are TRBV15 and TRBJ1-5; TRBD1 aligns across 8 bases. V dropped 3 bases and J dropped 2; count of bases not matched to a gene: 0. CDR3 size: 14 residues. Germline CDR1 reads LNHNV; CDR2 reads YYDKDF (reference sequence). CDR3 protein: CATSRTGGNQPQHF. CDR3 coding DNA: TGTGCCACCAGCAGGACAGGGGGCAATCAGCCCCAGCATTTT.

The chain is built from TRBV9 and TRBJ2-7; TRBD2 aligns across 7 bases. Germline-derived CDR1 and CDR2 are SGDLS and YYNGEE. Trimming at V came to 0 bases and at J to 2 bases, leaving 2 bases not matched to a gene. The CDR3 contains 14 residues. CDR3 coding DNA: TGTGCCAGCAGCGTAGGTGGGACTACCTACGAGCAGTACTTC. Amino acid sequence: CASSVGGTTYEQYF.

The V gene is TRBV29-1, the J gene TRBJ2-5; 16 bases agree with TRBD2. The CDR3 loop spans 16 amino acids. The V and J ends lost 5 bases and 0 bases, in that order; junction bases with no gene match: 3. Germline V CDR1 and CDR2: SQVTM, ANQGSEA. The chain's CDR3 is CSVPGLAGGYQETQYF. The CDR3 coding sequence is TGCAGCGTTCCGGGACTAGCGGGAGGGTACCAAGAGACCCAGTACTTC.